The text below deals with one TCR beta chain. Antigen specificity is unknown. This record belongs to a study of blood T cells in healthy people across ages. Study-wide results and caveats: Conclusively comparing naive with antigen-experienced cells was impossible with unsorted PBMCs.

Primed by a sample-barcoded 5' primer and a J-beta primer mix, a second PCR proceeded for about 7 to 11 cycles. Each CDR3 protein gets one entry after TCRdb re-called the 5' RACE reads with MiXCR. This sample carries 1.8 million or so distinct CDR3 sequences, more than 35% of them seen once, and the ten largest clones take 23%. PBMCs were isolated at a quantity of at least 7 million per sample. The sequenced sample was blood. The source is a human donor in good health.

CDR3 sequence reads: CASGRPGQGSYEQYF. For the CDR3, the DNA is TGTGCTAGTGGTCGTCCGGGACAGGGTTCCTACGAGCAGTACTTC. The chain combines TRBV12-5 with TRBJ2-7, with 9 bases aligning to TRBD1. Germline V CDR1 and CDR2: LGHNT, FRNRAP. V lost 5 bases, J lost 1 base, and 6 bases stayed unmatched. The CDR3 spans 15 residues.